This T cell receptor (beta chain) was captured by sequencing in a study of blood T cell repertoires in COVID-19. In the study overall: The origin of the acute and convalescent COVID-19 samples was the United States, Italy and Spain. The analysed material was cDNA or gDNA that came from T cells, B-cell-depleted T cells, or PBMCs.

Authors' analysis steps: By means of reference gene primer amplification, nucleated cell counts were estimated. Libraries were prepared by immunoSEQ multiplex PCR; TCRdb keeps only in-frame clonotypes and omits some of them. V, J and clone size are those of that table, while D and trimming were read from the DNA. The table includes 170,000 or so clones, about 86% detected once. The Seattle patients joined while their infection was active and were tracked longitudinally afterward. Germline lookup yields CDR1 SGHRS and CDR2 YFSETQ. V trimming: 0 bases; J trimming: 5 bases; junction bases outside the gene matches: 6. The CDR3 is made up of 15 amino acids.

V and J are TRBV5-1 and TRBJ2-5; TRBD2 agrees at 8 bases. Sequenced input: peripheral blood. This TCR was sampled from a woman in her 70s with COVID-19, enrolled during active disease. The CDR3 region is CASSLGSGSQETQYF. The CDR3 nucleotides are TGCGCCAGCAGCTTGGGGAGCGGGAGTCAGGAGACCCAGTACTTC.